This T cell receptor beta chain was identified during a study of CD8 T cells in Susac syndrome. A remark on this clonotype: The antigen is undetermined.

Trimming cost V 4 bases and J 1 base, with 12 bases left between them. The CDR3 is made up of 15 amino acids. Germline V lookup: CDR1 SGDLS, CDR2 YYNGEE. Study-wide points: Clonal expansion of CD8+ cells in Susac peaked in TEMRA cells (and in active patients).

Sequencing of TCR beta covered CD8+ and CD4+ T cells obtained from blood. The RNA input was about 0.5 to 1 ug, and it was reverse transcribed with random hexamers. TCR beta CDR3 was amplified by immunoSEQ covering 54 Vbeta and 13 Jbeta. TCRdb called the immunoSEQ multiplex PCR reads again in MiXCR, with one record for every CDR3 protein. The table has 85,000 to 120,000 distinct CDR3 sequences, approximately 94% seen once. This TCR derives from a human donor with Susac syndrome. The material sequenced was CD8+ T cells from PBMCs. V gene TRBV9 combines with J gene TRBJ1-5; weak D call: TRBD1 (5 bases). CDR3 nucleotides: TGTGCCAGCAGCTTACAGGAAAACAGCAATCAGCCCCAGCATTTT. Translating gives CASSLQENSNQPQHF.